This T cell receptor (beta chain) is drawn from a study of cytomegalovirus exposure and HLA in healthy donors. Findings of the study overall: The tendency of first-cohort TCR clusters to co-occur in the roughly 130 validation repertoires emerged from a later analysis.

Donors were drawn from the approximately 120-subject validation cohort, separate from the roughly 700-subject first cohort. With regard to this clone: Its antigen is undetermined.

Assay used: immunoSEQ multiplex PCR; TCRdb lists only in-frame clones, some missing. The repertoire holds approximately 170,000 clones, with about four fifths as singletons. Sequencing was carried out using PBMCs. The TCR comes from a man under 40 in good health and CMV-seropositive.

The CDR3 region is CASTGLAGGYNEQFF. The CDR3 DNA reads TGTGCCAGCACCGGACTAGCGGGGGGCTACAATGAGCAGTTCTTC. The chain joins TRBV6-5 to TRBJ2-1; 14 positions agree with TRBD2. The CDR3 extends over 15 amino acids. The V gene end was trimmed by 7 bases and the J gene end by 3 bases; junction bases not matched to a gene: 2. CDR1 is MNHEY and CDR2 is SVGAGI in the germline V gene.